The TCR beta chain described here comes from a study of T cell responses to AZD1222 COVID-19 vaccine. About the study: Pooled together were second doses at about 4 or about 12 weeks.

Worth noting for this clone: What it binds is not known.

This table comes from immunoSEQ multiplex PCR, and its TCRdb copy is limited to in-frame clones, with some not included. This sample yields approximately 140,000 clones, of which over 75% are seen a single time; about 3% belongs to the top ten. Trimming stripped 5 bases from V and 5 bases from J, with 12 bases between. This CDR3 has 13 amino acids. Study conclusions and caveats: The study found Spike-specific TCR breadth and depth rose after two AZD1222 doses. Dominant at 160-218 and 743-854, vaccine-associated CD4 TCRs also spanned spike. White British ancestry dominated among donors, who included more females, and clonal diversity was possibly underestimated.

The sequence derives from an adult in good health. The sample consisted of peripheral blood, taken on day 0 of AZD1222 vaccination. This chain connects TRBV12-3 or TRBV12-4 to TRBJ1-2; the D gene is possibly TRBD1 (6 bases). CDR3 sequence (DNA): TGTGCCAGCAGTCGGACAGAGCTTTATGGCTACACCTTC. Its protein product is CASSRTELYGYTF.